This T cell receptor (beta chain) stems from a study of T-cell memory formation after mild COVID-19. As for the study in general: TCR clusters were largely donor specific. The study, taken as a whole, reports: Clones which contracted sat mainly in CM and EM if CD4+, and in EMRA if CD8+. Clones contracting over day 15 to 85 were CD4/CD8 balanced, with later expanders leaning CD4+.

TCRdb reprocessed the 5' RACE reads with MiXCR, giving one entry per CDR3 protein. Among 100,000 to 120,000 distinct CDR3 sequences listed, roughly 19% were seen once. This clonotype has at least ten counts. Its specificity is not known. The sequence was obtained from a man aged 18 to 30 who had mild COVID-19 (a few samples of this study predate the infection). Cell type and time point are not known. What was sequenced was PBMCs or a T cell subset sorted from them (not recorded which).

The CDR3 is CASTLGERGATDTQYF. The CDR3, as DNA: TGTGCCAGCACCCTGGGGGAGCGGGGGGCCACAGATACGCAGTATTTT. The chain recombines TRBV5-6 with TRBJ2-3, with 9 bases lining up with TRBD2. Germline V gene lookup returns CDR1 SGHDT and CDR2 YYEEEE. The CDR3 extends over 16 amino acids. After removal of 6 bases from V and 2 bases from J, the junction contained 10 bases not matched to a gene.